This TCR beta chain is drawn from a study of blood T cell repertoires in COVID-19. The wider study: From the United States, Italy and Spain came samples of acute and convalescent COVID-19. In each case, the material was cDNA or gDNA derived from T cells, B-cell-depleted T cells, or PBMCs.

Original handling: By means of reference gene primer amplification, nucleated cell counts were estimated. Clones were sequenced by immunoSEQ multiplex PCR, and TCRdb holds only the in-frame ones, with some missing. From that table come the V and J calls and clone size; the DNA was used to work out D and trimming. This sample carries 250,000 to 350,000 clones, approximately 91% of them seen once, and the ten largest clones take approximately 12%. V shed 4 bases and J shed 7 bases, with 13 bases lying between them. CDR1 is MNHEY, CDR2 SVGEGT, per germline. This CDR3 region has 13 residues. V usage is TRBV6-2 or TRBV6-3 and J usage is TRBJ1-1, with a possible D match to TRBD1 (5 bases). Material: peripheral blood. The sequence was collected from a woman aged 55 to 70 with acute or convalescent COVID-19. CDR3 sequence (DNA): TGTGCCAGCAGTTCAGCGGGGGTAAGTGAAGCTTTCTTT. Translation: CASSSAGVSEAFF.